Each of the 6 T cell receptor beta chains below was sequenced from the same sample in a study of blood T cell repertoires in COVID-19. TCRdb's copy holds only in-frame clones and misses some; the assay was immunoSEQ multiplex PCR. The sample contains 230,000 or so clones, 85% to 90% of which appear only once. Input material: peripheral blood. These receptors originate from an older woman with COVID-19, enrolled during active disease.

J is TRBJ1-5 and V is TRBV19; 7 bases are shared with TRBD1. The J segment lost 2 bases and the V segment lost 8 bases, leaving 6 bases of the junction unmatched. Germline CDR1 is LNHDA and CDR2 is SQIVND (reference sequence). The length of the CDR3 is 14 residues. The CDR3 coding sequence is TGTGCCAGTTTTCGTACAGGGGGCAATCAGCCCCAGCATTTT. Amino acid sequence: CASFRTGGNQPQHF. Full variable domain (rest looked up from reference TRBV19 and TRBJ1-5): DGGITQSPKYLFRKEGQNVTLSCEQNLNHDAMYWYRQDPGQGLRLIYYSQIVNDFQKGDIAEGYSVSREKKESFPLTVTSAQKNPTAFYLCASFRTGGNQPQHFGDGTRLSIL.

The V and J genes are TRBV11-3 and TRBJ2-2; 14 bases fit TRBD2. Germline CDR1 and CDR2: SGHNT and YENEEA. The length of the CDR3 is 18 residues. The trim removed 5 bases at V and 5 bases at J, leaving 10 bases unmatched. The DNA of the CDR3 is TGTGCCAGCAGCCTCGGACTAGCGGGGGGTATTGGGACCGGGGAGCTGTTTTTT. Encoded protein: CASSLGLAGGIGTGELFF.

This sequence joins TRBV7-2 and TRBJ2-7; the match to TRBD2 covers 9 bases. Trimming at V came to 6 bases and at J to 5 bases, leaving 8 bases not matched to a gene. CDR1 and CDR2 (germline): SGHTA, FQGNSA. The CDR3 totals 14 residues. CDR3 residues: CASSPGLASDEQYF. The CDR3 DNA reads TGTGCCAGCAGTCCTGGACTAGCGAGCGACGAGCAGTACTTC.

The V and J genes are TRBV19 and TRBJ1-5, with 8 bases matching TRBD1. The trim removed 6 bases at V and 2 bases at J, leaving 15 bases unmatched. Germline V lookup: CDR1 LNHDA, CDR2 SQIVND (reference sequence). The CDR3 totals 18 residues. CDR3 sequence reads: CASSSTYAGGRGNQPQHF. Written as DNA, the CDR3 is TGTGCCAGTAGCTCGACCTACGCAGGGGGCCGGGGCAATCAGCCCCAGCATTTT. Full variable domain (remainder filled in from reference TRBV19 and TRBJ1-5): DGGITQSPKYLFRKEGQNVTLSCEQNLNHDAMYWYRQDPGQGLRLIYYSQIVNDFQKGDIAEGYSVSREKKESFPLTVTSAQKNPTAFYLCASSSTYAGGRGNQPQHFGDGTRLSIL.

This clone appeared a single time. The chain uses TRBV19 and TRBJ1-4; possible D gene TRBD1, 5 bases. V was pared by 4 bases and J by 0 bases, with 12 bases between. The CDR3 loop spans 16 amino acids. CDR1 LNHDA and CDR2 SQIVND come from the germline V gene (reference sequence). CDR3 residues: CASSNKGVATNEKLFF. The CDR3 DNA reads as TGTGCCAGTAGTAATAAAGGGGTGGCAACTAATGAAAAACTGTTTTTT.

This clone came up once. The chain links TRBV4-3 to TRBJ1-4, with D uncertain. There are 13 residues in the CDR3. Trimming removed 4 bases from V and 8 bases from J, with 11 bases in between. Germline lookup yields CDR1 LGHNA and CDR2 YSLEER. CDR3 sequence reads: CASSPRPGEKLFF. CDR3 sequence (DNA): TGCGCCAGCAGCCCCCGACCAGGCGAAAAACTGTTTTTT.